A selection of T cell receptor beta chains follows, all from one sample in a study of technical replicates of blood from a handful of donors. The protocol was immunoSEQ multiplex PCR, while the TCRdb copy is restricted to in-frame clones and leaves out a portion. Counted here are around 67,000 clones, nearly 97% occurring once; the ten biggest clones make up roughly 0.24%. The material sequenced was T cells isolated from PBMCs. The origin of the receptors is a human donor in good health. Both conserved end residues are part of each CDR3. D genes are given only for firm matches. Size is omitted from some rows. Given values are once, few, many or a class for expanded clones.

>TRBV7-6|-|-|TRBJ2-7
TGTGCCAGCAGCCCCCGATTTGGTGACGGCGGCGACGAGCAGTACTTC
CASSPRFGDGGDEQYF
>TRBV18|TRBD1|-|TRBJ2-7
TGTGCCAGCAATCGAGGGGGGACAGGGGGCTCCTACGAGCAGTACTTC
CASNRGGTGGSYEQYF
>TRBV29-1|-|-|TRBJ2-7
TGCAGCGTTACAAGGGAGCGGACCTACGAGCAGTACTTC
CSVTRERTYEQYF
>TRBV6-1|TRBD1|-|TRBJ1-5
TGTGCCAGCAGTGACCTGGGACAGGGACAGCCCCAGCATTTT
CASSDLGQGQPQHF
>TRBV7-9|-|-|TRBJ2-7
TGTGCCAGCAGCTTGGGGGCCGAAAGTGTCTACGAGCAGTACTTC
CASSLGAESVYEQYF
>TRBV7-9|-|-|TRBJ1-6
TGTGCCAGCAGCGCCCTAGCCGGGTCACCCCTCCACTTT
CASSALAGSPLHF
>TRBV27|TRBD2|once|TRBJ2-3
TGTGCCAGCAGTCCCCGGACTAGCGGGGGAACCACAGATACGCAGTATTTT
CASSPRTSGGTTDTQYF
>TRBV30|TRBD1|-|TRBJ1-2
TGTGCCTGGAGTGCCGGACAGGGGAAATCTGGCTACACCTTC
CAWSAGQGKSGYTF
>TRBV11-2|-|-|TRBJ2-3
TGTGCCAGCAGCTTAGGGGGCCGGACAGATACGCAGTATTTT
CASSLGGRTDTQYF
>TRBV4-1|-|few|TRBJ1-1
TGCGCCAGCAGCCCTCTTTCAGGGGCTGCGATGAACACTGAAGCTTTCTTT
CASSPLSGAAMNTEAFF
>TRBV9|TRBD1|-|TRBJ1-6
TGTGCCAGCAGCGTACACGGACAGGTTATTAATTCACCCCTCCACTTT
CASSVHGQVINSPLHF
>TRBV6-1|-|-|TRBJ2-6
TGTGCCAGCAGTGAAGGACTATTGGCCTCTGGGGCCAACGTCCTGACTTTC
CASSEGLLASGANVLTF
>TRBV9|TRBD2|-|TRBJ2-7
TGTGCCCGGGGGGGCGGGAGGTCCTACGAGCAGTACTTC
CARGGGRSYEQYF
>TRBV27|-|-|TRBJ2-5
TGTGCCACCTCCCGGACACCCCAAGAGACCCAGTACTTC
CATSRTPQETQYF
>TRBV5-1|TRBD2|-|TRBJ2-1
TGCGCCAGCAGCTTGGCGGGAGGAAACTACAATGAGCAGTTCTTC
CASSLAGGNYNEQFF